This is a list of T cell receptor beta chains from one sample in a study of cytomegalovirus exposure and HLA in healthy donors. Produced via immunoSEQ multiplex PCR; TCRdb's table is partial and in-frame only. Among roughly 92,000 clones, under 90% were seen once, and the ten largest hold roughly 30%. The sequenced sample consisted of PBMCs. Receptor source: a man over 45 in good health and CMV-seropositive. The CDR3 runs from the conserved cysteine through the conserved F or W. The order of the fields is D gene, V gene, J gene, clone size, CDR3 DNA, CDR3 protein. D genes are given only for firm matches. Some rows have no size entry. The others give once, few or many, or a class for an expanded clone.

>TRBD2|TRBV19|TRBJ2-1|.
TGTGCCAGTATTAATGAGGGGACTAGCGGGCCCCACCATGAGCAGTTCTTC
CASINEGTSGPHHEQFF
>TRBD2|TRBV4-2|TRBJ2-7|.
TGTGCCAGCAGCCAAGACACTAGCGGATACGAGCAGTACTTC
CASSQDTSGYEQYF
>TRBD1|TRBV6-6|TRBJ2-2|.
TGTGCCAGCAGGACAGACAGGGGGCGCGGTCCCGGGGAGCTGTTTTTT
CASRTDRGRGPGELFF
>TRBD1|TRBV11-3|TRBJ2-7|.
TGTGCCAGCAGCGAACGGGACAGTTCCTACGAGCAGTACTTC
CASSERDSSYEQYF
>.|TRBV4-1|TRBJ2-3|.
TGCGCCAGCAGCCTAGGGGTCATAAATACGCAGTATTTT
CASSLGVINTQYF
>.|TRBV27|TRBJ2-7|.
TGTGCCAGCAGTTTATCGGGGAGGAGCTCCTACGAGCAGTACTTC
CASSLSGRSSYEQYF
>.|TRBV4-1|TRBJ1-1|.
TGCGCCAGCAGCTTTTACACGGGGAACACTGAAGCTTTCTTT
CASSFYTGNTEAFF
>.|TRBV10-3|TRBJ1-4|once
TGTGCCATCAGTGATTTGGGCCCAAATGAAAAACTGTTTTTT
CAISDLGPNEKLFF
>TRBD2|TRBV7-8|TRBJ2-1|.
TGTGCCAGCAGCTTAGGGGGGGGACTAGTAGTCCATGAGCAGTTCTTC
CASSLGGGLVVHEQFF
>.|TRBV4-1|TRBJ2-7|.
TGCGCCAGCAGCCAAGCAGTCGGGGGACCCTACGAGCAGTACTTC
CASSQAVGGPYEQYF
>TRBD2|TRBV2|TRBJ2-3|.
TGTGCCAGCAGTGAGCTTCCCAGCGGGAGGGCGGAGGATACGCAGTATTTT
CASSELPSGRAEDTQYF
>.|TRBV27|TRBJ1-4|.
TGTGCCAGCAGTGCGGCGGGCCTTAATGAAAAACTGTTTTTT
CASSAAGLNEKLFF
>TRBD2|TRBV19|TRBJ2-1|.
TGTGCCAGTAGTATAGTTGAGGGACTAGCGGGATTCGGCAATGAGCAGTTCTTC
CASSIVEGLAGFGNEQFF
>TRBD1|TRBV2|TRBJ1-6|once
TGTGCCAGCACAGTGACAGGGGCGGGTTCACCCCTCCACTTT
CASTVTGAGSPLHF
>.|TRBV12-5|TRBJ2-5|few
TGTGCTAGTGGTTTGGGTACTGCGCGAGGGGGACGGGGAGAGACCCAGTACTTC
CASGLGTARGGRGETQYF
>TRBD1|TRBV5-6|TRBJ2-3|.
TGTGCCAGCAACCTCAGGGACAGGACCACAGATACGCAGTATTTT
CASNLRDRTTDTQYF
>.|TRBV6-6|TRBJ1-6|few
TGTGCCAGCAGTTCCCAGACAGCTATGTATAATTCACCCCTCCACTTT
CASSSQTAMYNSPLHF
>TRBD2|TRBV7-8|TRBJ2-1|.
TGTGCCAGCAGCCAAGGACTAGCGGGAGATGAGCAGTTCTTC
CASSQGLAGDEQFF
>TRBD2|TRBV7-9|TRBJ2-7|.
TGTGCCAGCAGCTTAGCTAGCGGGAGGTCCTACGAGCAGTACTTC
CASSLASGRSYEQYF
>TRBD1|TRBV30|TRBJ2-5|.
TGTGCCTGGAGTGATGGGGATGGACTGCCCGCTGTAACATTGTGGGGACAGGGGGAGACCCAGTACTTC
CAWSDGDGLPAVTLWGQGETQYF
>.|TRBV7-2|TRBJ2-1|.
TGTGCCAGCAGCTTAGTATCGCTACTCCCACCTTTATATGAGCAGTTCTTC
CASSLVSLLPPLYEQFF
>TRBD2|TRBV29-1|TRBJ2-1|.
TGCAGCGTCCGGACTAGCTACAATGAGCAGTTCTTC
CSVRTSYNEQFF
>.|TRBV4-2|TRBJ2-2|.
TGTGCCAGCAGCCACACCGGGACTGTCACCGGGGAGCTGTTTTTT
CASSHTGTVTGELFF
>TRBD2|TRBV4-1|TRBJ2-3|.
TGCGCCAGCAGCCAAGTGACTAGCGGGAGAGGGTCAGATACGCAGTATTTT
CASSQVTSGRGSDTQYF
>TRBD1|TRBV30|TRBJ1-2|.
TGTGCCTGGAGTGTAAGCCCGGGACAGTACTATGGCTACACCTTC
CAWSVSPGQYYGYTF
>.|TRBV5-1|TRBJ2-2|.
TGCGCCAGCAGCTTGGCGGGAGCAGCCGGGGAGCTGTTTTTT
CASSLAGAAGELFF
>.|TRBV19|TRBJ1-1|.
TGTGCCAGTAGTCCTCAAACAGGGATAGGCACTGAAGCTTTCTTT
CASSPQTGIGTEAFF
>TRBD1|TRBV7-2|TRBJ2-7|.
TGTGCCAGCAGTCGCGGGGACAGGGACACCTACGAGCAGTACTTC
CASSRGDRDTYEQYF
>TRBD2|TRBV5-1|TRBJ2-7|.
TGCGCCAGCAGTCTCGTACCGTGGGGGACTAGCGGCTACGAGCAGTACTTC
CASSLVPWGTSGYEQYF
>TRBD2|TRBV10-3|TRBJ2-3|.
TGTGCCATCAGTGAGTCGAGTCTGACTAGCGGGACGGAAACAGATACGCAGTATTTT
CAISESSLTSGTETDTQYF
>.|TRBV5-1|TRBJ2-2|.
TGCGCCAGCAGAACAGCCTTTACCGGGGAGCTGTTTTTT
CASRTAFTGELFF
>TRBD2|TRBV7-9|TRBJ2-2|.
TGTGCCAGCAGCGAGACTAGCGTGAACACCGGGGAGCTGTTTTTT
CASSETSVNTGELFF
>TRBD1|TRBV6-1|TRBJ2-7|.
TGTGCCAGCATGTCAGGAGGGACAGGGAGGGACGAGCAGTACTTC
CASMSGGTGRDEQYF
>.|TRBV18|TRBJ1-1|.
TGTGCCAGCTCACGGACAGCGAACACTGAAGCTTTCTTT
CASSRTANTEAFF
>.|TRBV5-6|TRBJ2-6|few
TGTGCCAGCAGCCCCTCTGGGTCTGGGGCCAACGGCCTGACTTTC
CASSPSGSGANGLTF
>TRBD2|TRBV10-3|TRBJ2-7|few
TGTGCCATCAGTGAAGGGGCGGGAGGCTCCTACGAGCAGTACTTC
CAISEGAGGSYEQYF
>.|TRBV25-1|TRBJ1-2|.
TGTGCCAGCAGTGACGACCGGGCCGACCCGCGGGGCTATGGCTACACCTTC
CASSDDRADPRGYGYTF
>TRBD1|TRBV6-5|TRBJ1-5|once
TGTGCCAGCAGTCCGGACAGGGACGACAATCAGCCCCAGCATTTT
CASSPDRDDNQPQHF
>.|TRBV7-2|TRBJ1-2|.
TGTGCCAGCAGCTTAGCGCAGGAACGCTACACCTTC
CASSLAQERYTF
>.|TRBV18|TRBJ1-5|.
TGTGCCAGCTCACCATCAGGGTCGGACCAGCCCCAGCATTTT
CASSPSGSDQPQHF
>TRBD2|TRBV11-2|TRBJ2-2|few
TGTGCCAGCAGCACTAGCGGGAAAGGCGGGGAGCTGTTTTTT
CASSTSGKGGELFF
>.|TRBV7-2|TRBJ1-2|.
TGTGCCAGCAGCTCGGTTTTGGCAGGGGTCTATGGCTACACCTTC
CASSSVLAGVYGYTF